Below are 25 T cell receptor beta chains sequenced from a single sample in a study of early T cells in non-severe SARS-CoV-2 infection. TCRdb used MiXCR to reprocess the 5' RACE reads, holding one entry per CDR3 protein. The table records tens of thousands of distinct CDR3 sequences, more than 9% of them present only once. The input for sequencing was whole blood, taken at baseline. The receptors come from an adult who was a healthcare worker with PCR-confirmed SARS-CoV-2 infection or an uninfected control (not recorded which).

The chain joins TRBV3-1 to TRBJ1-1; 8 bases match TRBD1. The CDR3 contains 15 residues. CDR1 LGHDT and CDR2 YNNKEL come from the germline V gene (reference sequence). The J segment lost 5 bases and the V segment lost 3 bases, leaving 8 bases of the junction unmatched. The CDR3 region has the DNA TGTGCCAGCAGCCATACAGGGGGATCAAGAACTGAAGCTTTCTTT. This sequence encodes CASSHTGGSRTEAFF.

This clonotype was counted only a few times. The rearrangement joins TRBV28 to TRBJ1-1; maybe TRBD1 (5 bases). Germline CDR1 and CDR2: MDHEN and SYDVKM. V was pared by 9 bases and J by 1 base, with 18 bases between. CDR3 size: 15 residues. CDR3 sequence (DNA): TGTGCCAGTTCCTCTCCCTCGGGGGAGAACACTGAAGCTTTCTTT. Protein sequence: CASSSPSGENTEAFF.

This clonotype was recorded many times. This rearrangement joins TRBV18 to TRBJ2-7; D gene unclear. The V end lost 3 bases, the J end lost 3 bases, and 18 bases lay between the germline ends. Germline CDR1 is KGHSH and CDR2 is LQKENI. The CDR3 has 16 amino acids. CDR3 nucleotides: TGTGCCAGCTCACCGATTCAGGCCCCCACCGGCTACGAGCAGTACTTC. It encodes CASSPIQAPTGYEQYF.

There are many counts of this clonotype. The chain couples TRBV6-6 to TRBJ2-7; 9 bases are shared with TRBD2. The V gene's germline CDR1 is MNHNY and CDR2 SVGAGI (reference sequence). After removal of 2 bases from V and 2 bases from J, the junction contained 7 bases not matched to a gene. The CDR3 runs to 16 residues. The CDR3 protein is CASSYPNSGSPYEQYF. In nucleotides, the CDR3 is TGTGCCAGCAGTTACCCCAATAGCGGGAGTCCCTACGAGCAGTACTTC.

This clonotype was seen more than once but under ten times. In DNA form, the CDR3 reads TGTGCCAGCAGCTTACCCCCCACAGATACGCAGTATTTT. Translated: CASSLPPTDTQYF. This sequence joins TRBV7-9 and TRBJ2-3; D is ambiguous. The ends were cut back, 2 bases at V and 2 bases at J, with 5 bases in the middle. Germline V gene data show CDR1 as SEHNR and CDR2 as FQNEAQ (reference sequence). CDR3 length: 13 residues.

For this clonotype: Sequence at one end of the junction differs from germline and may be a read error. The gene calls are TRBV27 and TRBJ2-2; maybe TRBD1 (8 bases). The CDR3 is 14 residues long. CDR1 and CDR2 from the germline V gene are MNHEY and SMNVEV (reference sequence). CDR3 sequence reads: CASSPQTGGGELFF. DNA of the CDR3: TGTGCCAGCAGTCCCCAAACAGGGGGAGGGGAGCTGTTTTTC.

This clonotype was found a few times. The CDR3 loop reads CASRLAGGGEQYF. DNA of the CDR3: TGTGCCAGCCGACTAGCGGGAGGTGGCGAGCAGTACTTC. This chain uses TRBV3-1 with TRBJ2-7; 13 bases align to TRBD2. This CDR3 has 13 amino acids. The ends lost 8 bases at V and 6 bases at J; junction bases unmatched: 4. From germline, CDR1 is LGHDT and CDR2 YNNKEL (reference sequence).

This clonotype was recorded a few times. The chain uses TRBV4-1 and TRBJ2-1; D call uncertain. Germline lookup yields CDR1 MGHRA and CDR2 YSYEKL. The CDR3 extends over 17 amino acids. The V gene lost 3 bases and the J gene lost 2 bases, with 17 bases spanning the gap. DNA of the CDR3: TGCGCCAGCAGCCAGGACCCGGCGGCCCAAACCTACAATGAGCAGTTCTTC. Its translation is CASSQDPAAQTYNEQFF.

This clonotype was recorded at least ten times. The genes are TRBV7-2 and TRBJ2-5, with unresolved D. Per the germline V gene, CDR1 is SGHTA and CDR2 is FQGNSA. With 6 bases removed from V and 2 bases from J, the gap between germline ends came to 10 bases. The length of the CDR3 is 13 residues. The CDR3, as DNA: TGTGCCAGCAGTTTGGTAGGGCAAGAGACCCAGTACTTC. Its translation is CASSLVGQETQYF.

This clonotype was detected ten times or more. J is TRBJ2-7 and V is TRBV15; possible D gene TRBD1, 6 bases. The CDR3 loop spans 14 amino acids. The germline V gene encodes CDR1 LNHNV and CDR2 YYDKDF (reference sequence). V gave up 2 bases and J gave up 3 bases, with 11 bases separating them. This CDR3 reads CATSRSTGIYEQYF. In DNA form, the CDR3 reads TGTGCCACCAGCAGATCGACAGGTATCTACGAGCAGTACTTC.

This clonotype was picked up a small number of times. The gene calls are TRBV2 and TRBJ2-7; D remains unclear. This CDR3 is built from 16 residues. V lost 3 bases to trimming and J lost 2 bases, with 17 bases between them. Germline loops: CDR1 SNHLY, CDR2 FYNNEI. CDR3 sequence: CASSDVRSNPPYEQYF. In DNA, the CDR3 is TGTGCCAGCAGTGACGTCCGCAGTAATCCACCCTACGAGCAGTACTTC. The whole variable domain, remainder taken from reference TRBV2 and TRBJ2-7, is EPEVTQTPSHQVTQMGQEVILRCVPISNHLYFYWYRQILGQKVEFLVSFYNNEISEKSEIFDDQFSVERPDGSNFTLKIRSTKLEDSAMYFCASSDVRSNPPYEQYFGPGTRLTVT.

CDR3 residues: CASSTTGTGGTYEQYF. The CDR3 nucleotides are TGTGCCAGCAGTACGACCGGGACAGGGGGCACCTACGAGCAGTACTTC. The chain recombines TRBV27 with TRBJ2-7; 12 bases map to TRBD1. The CDR3 is 16 amino acids. V shed 5 bases, J shed 2 bases, and the junction held 7 bases outside the gene matches. Germline lookup yields CDR1 MNHEY and CDR2 SMNVEV (reference sequence).

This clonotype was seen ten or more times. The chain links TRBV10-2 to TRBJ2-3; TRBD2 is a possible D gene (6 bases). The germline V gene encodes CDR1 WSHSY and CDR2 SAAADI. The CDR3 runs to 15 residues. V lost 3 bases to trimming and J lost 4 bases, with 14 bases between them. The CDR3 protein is CASSESGAVPDTQYF. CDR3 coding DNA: TGCGCCAGCAGTGAATCGGGAGCAGTCCCAGATACGCAGTATTTT.

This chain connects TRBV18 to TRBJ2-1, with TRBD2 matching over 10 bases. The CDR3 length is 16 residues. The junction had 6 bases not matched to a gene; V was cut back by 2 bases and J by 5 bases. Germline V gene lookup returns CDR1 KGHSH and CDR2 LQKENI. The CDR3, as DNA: TGTGCCAGCTCACCAAGGGTAGCGGGAGGCCACAATGAGCAGTTCTTC. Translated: CASSPRVAGGHNEQFF.

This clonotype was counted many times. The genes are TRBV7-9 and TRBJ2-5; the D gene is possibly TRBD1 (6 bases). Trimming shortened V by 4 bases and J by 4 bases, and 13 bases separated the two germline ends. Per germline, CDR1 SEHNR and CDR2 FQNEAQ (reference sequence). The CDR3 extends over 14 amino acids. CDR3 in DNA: TGTGCCAGCAGCTGGTCGGGACACGGAGAGACCCAGTACTTC. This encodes CASSWSGHGETQYF.

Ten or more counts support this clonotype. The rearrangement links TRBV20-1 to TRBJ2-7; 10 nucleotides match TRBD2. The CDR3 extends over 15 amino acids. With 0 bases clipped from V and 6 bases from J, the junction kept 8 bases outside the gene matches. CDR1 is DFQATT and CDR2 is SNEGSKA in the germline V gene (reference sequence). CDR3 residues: CSARDHLAGVGEQYF. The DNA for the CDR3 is TGCAGTGCTAGAGATCACCTAGCGGGAGTGGGCGAGCAGTACTTC.

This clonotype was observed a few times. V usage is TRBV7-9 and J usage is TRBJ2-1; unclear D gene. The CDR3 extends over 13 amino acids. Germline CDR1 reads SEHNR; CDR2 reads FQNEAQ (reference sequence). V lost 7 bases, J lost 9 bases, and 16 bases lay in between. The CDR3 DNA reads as TGTGCCAGCACCCCTGCCCCTTCTCGTGAGCAGTTCTTC. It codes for CASTPAPSREQFF.

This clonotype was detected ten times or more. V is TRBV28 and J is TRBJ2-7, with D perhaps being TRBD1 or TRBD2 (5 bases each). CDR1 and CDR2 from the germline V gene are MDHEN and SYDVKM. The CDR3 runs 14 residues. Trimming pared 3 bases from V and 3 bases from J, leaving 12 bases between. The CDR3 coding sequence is TGTGCCAGCAGTTTGGGGACGTTGGTCTACGAGCAGTACTTC. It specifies CASSLGTLVYEQYF.

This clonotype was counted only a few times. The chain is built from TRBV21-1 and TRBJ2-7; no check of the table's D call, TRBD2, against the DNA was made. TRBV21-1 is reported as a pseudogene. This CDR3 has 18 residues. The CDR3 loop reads CASSPPGLAGEEGYEQYF. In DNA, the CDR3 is TGTGCCAGCAGCCCCCCGGGACTAGCGGGAGAAGAGGGCTACGAGCAGTACTTC.

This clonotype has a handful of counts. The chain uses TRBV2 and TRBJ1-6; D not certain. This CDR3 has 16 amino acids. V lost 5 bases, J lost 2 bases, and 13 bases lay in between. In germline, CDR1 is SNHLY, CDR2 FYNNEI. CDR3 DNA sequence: TGTGCCAGCAGTCTGGACGCGGGCACCTATAATTCACCCCTCCACTTT. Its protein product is CASSLDAGTYNSPLHF.

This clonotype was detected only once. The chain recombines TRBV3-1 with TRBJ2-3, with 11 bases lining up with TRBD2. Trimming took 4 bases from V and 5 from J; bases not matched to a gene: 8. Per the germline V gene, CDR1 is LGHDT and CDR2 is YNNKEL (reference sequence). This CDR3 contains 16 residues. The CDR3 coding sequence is TGTGCCAGCAGCCTACGTAGCGGGAGGGCCGGAGATACGCAGTATTTT. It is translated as CASSLRSGRAGDTQYF.

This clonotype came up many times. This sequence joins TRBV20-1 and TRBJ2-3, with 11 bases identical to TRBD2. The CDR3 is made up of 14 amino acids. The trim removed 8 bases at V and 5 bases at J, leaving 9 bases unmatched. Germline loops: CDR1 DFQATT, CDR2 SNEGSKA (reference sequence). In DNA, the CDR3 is TGCAGTCCTCTACTAGCGGGAGTTTTAGATACGCAGTATTTT. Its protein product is CSPLLAGVLDTQYF.

CDR3 DNA: TGTGCCAGCAGTTTCGCGTTGACTAGTGTCGCCTTCGAGCAGTACTTC. The encoded protein is CASSFALTSVAFEQYF. V is TRBV6-2 or TRBV6-3 and J is TRBJ2-7; possible D gene TRBD2, 6 bases. This CDR3 contains 16 residues. The V gene lost 4 bases and the J gene lost 6 bases, with 22 bases spanning the gap. Germline V gene sequence: CDR1 MNHEY, CDR2 SVGEGT.

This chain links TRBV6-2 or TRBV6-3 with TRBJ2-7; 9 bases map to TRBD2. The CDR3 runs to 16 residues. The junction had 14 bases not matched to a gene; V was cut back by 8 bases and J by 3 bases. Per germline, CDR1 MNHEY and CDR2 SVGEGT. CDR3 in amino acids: CASEVASGNEGYEQYF. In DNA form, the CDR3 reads TGTGCCAGCGAGGTGGCTAGCGGGAATGAGGGCTACGAGCAGTACTTC.

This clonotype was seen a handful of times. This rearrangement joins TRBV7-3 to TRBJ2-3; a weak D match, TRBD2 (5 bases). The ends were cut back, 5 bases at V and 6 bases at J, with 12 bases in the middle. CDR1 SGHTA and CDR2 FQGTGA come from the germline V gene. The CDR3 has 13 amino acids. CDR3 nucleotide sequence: TGTGCCAGCAGCCCGGACTCTGGGGATACGCAGTATTTT. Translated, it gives CASSPDSGDTQYF.